This T cell receptor beta chain came from a study of blood T cell repertoires in COVID-19. Study summary: T cells, B-cell-depleted T cells, or PBMCs supplied cDNA or gDNA.

Sequencing used immunoSEQ multiplex PCR; TCRdb keeps in-frame clones, though not all of them. The table records approximately 180,000 clones, 80% to 90% of them present only once. The CDR3 spans 13 residues. V lost 0 bases to trimming and J lost 6 bases, with 9 bases between them. The germline V gene encodes CDR1 GTSNPN and CDR2 SVGIG (reference sequence). This sequence joins TRBV30 and TRBJ2-1; D is possibly TRBD2 (5 bases). Sequencing input: peripheral blood. The TCR sequence derives from a woman between 50 and 59 years old with acute or convalescent COVID-19. DNA for the CDR3: TGTGCCTGGAGTGTACAAGAGGGCAATGAGCAGTTCTTC. It yields the protein CAWSVQEGNEQFF.